These 8 T cell receptor beta chains were all obtained from the same sample, sequenced in a study of ipilimumab plus nivolumab after autologous stem cell transplantation. Data came from immunoSEQ multiplex PCR; TCRdb stores just in-frame clones and leaves some out. The sample holds 15,000 to 20,000 clones; approximately 75% are singletons and the top ten take approximately 19%. The sample was PBMCs, taken in a trial of ipilimumab plus nivolumab as post-transplant consolidation. These receptors were obtained from a male donor with diffuse large B-cell lymphoma.

This clone is categorized as large. V usage is TRBV7-8 and J usage is TRBJ2-5, with D perhaps matching TRBD1 or TRBD2 (5 bases each). The ends were cut back, 5 bases at V and 5 bases at J, with 18 bases in the middle. CDR1 and CDR2 from the germline V gene are SGHVS and FQNEAQ. This CDR3 region has 15 residues. Here the CDR3 DNA reads TGTGCCAGCAGCACCCCTCGGGAAGGGGTCGAGACCCAGTACTTC. Amino acid sequence: CASSTPREGVETQYF.

The gene calls are TRBV27 and TRBJ1-1; D is undetermined. Germline V gene lookup returns CDR1 MNHEY and CDR2 SMNVEV (reference sequence). Trimming pared 4 bases from V and 2 bases from J, leaving 8 bases between. This CDR3 region has 13 residues. Here the CDR3 reads CASSSTVNTEAFF. DNA for the CDR3: TGTGCCAGCAGTTCCACAGTAAACACTGAAGCTTTCTTT.

The CDR3 region is CASSLNRGNTEAFF. CDR3 sequence (DNA): TGCGCCAGCAGCTTGAATCGGGGGAACACTGAAGCTTTCTTT. This rearrangement joins TRBV5-1 to TRBJ1-1; unclear D gene. The CDR3 runs to 14 residues. The V end was cut by 1 base, the J end by 1 base, with 8 bases between. CDR1 SGHRS and CDR2 YFSETQ come from the germline V gene.

The chain couples TRBV19 to TRBJ2-7, with D unclear. From germline, CDR1 is LNHDA and CDR2 SQIVND (reference sequence). This CDR3 is 13 amino acids long. Trimming shortened V by 5 bases and J by 5 bases, and 13 bases separated the two germline ends. CDR3 in amino acids: CASSDRAGDEQYF. The CDR3 DNA follows: TGTGCCAGTAGTGACCGGGCTGGGGACGAGCAGTACTTC.

This sequence joins TRBV30 and TRBJ1-6; tentative D call: TRBD1 (5 bases). CDR3 size: 12 residues. V lost 1 base, J lost 13 bases, and 11 bases lay in between. Germline-derived CDR1 and CDR2 are GTSNPN and SVGIG (reference sequence). CDR3 loop: CAWSGGSDPLHF. Here the CDR3 DNA reads TGTGCCTGGAGTGGGGGGAGTGATCCCCTCCACTTT.

V gene TRBV7-2 combines with J gene TRBJ2-1; 7 bases align to TRBD2. The CDR3 totals 15 residues. V lost 0 bases to trimming and J lost 2 bases; unmatched junction nucleotides: 1. The germline gives CDR1 SGHTA, CDR2 FQGNSA. The CDR3 sequence is CASSLAGLPYNEQFF. Here the CDR3 DNA reads TGTGCCAGCAGCTTAGCGGGACTACCCTACAATGAGCAGTTCTTC.

This clone was seen more than once but under ten times. The J gene is TRBJ1-1, the V gene TRBV11-2; possibly TRBD1 for D (5 bases). CDR1 and CDR2 (germline): SGHAT, FQNNGV. V lost 1 base, J lost 6 bases, and 15 bases lay in between. The CDR3 totals 15 residues. CDR3 protein: CASSLAMGRVAEAFF. The CDR3 nucleotides read TGTGCCAGCAGCTTAGCTATGGGGCGAGTGGCTGAAGCTTTCTTT.

This chain uses TRBV4-1 with TRBJ1-1; 7 bases are a match to TRBD1. Trimming cost V 4 bases and J 2 bases; bases outside gene matches: 7. CDR1 is MGHRA, CDR2 YSYEKL, per germline. This CDR3 is 15 amino acids long. CDR3 coding DNA: TGCGCCAGCAGCCGCGTTACAGGGGATAACACTGAAGCTTTCTTT. Amino acid sequence: CASSRVTGDNTEAFF.